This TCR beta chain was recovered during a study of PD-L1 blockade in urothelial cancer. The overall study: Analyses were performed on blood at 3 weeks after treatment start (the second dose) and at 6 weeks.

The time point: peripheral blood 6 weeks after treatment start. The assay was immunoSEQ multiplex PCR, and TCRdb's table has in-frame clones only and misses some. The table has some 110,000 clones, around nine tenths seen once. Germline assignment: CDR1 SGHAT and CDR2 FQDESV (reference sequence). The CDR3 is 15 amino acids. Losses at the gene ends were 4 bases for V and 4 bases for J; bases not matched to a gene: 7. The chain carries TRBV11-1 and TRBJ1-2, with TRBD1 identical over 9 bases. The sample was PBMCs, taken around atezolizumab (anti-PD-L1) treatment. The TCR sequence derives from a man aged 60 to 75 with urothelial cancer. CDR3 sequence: CASSSGDRGTYGYTF. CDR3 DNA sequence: TGTGCCAGCAGCTCCGGCGACAGGGGGACCTATGGCTACACCTTC.